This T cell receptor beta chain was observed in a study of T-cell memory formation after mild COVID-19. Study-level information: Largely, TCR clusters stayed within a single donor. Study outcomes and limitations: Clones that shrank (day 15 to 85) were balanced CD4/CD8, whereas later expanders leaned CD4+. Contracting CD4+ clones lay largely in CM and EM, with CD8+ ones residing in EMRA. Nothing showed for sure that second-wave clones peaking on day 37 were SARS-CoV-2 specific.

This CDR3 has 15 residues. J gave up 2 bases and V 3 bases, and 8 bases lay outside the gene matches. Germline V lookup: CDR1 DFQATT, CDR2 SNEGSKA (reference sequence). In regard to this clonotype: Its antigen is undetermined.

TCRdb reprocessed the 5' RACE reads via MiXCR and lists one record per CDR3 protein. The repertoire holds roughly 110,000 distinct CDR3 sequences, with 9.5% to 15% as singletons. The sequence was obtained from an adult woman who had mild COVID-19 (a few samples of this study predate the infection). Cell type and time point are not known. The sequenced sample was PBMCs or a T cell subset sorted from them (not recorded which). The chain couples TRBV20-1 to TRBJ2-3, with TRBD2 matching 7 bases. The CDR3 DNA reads TGCAGTGCTAGTCTGGCTAGCGGAGTCACAGATACGCAGTATTTT. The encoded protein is CSASLASGVTDTQYF.